This record concerns one T cell receptor (beta chain) sequence. Antigen specificity is unknown. One base away lies a much larger clone, so this may be a sequencing read error. This CDR3 spans 16 amino acids. The sample originates from a study of T cell repertoires in cytomegalovirus infection. One entry per CDR3 protein, called by TCRdb with MiXCR from the reads. The sample consists of under 250,000 distinct CDR3 sequences, 10% to 15% of them appearing once. Study conclusions and caveats: Ex vivo responses were dominated by HLA-C-restricted CMV-specific TCR beta clonotypes.

The V and J genes are TRBV12-3 or TRBV12-4 and TRBJ1-3; tentative D call: TRBD1 (6 bases). This receptor was obtained from a human donor in good health (CMV status not recorded). Some clones in this sample may be carry-over from other donors' samples. The sequenced material came from PBMCs. The CDR3 DNA is TGTGCCAACAGTTTACGGTCTGGGACAAATGGAAACACCATATATTTT. This codes for CANSLRSGTNGNTIYF.